This T cell receptor (beta chain) stems from a study of control samples from healthy donors and cancer patients. Here immunoSEQ multiplex PCR was the method, and the copy in TCRdb shows in-frame clones only, minus some. The top ten hold around 0.9% of the sample, which has approximately 53,000 clones, more than 85% seen once. Germline V gene sequence: CDR1 MNHEY, CDR2 SVGEGT. V was pared by 4 bases and J by 4 bases, with 4 bases of the junction left unmatched. This CDR3 comprises 14 residues. The receptor was isolated from a man under 40 with colorectal cancer. Sample: PBMCs. The chain links TRBV6-2 or TRBV6-3 to TRBJ1-5; 7 bases align to TRBD1. CDR3 coding DNA: TGTGCCAGCAGTTGGGACAGCTTTAATCAGCCCCAGCATTTT. This translates into CASSWDSFNQPQHF.